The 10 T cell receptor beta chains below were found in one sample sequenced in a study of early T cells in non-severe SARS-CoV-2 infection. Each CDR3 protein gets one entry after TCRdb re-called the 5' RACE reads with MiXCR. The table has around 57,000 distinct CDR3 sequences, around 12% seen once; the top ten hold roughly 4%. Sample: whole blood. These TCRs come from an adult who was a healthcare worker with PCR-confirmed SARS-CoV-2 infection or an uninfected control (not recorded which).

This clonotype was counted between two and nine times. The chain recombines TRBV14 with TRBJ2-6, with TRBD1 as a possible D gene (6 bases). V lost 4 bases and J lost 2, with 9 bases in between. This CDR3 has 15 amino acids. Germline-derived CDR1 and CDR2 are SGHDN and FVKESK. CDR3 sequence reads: CASSLEGAGANVLTF. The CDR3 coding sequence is TGTGCCAGCAGCCTCGAGGGGGCTGGGGCCAACGTCCTGACTTTC.

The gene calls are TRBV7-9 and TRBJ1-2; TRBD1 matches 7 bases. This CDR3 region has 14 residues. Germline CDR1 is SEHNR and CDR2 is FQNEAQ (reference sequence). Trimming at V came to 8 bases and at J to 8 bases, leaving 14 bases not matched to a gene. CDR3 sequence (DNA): TGTGCCAGCGCCACTCGACAGGGCTCAGTCGGCTACACCTTC. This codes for CASATRQGSVGYTF.

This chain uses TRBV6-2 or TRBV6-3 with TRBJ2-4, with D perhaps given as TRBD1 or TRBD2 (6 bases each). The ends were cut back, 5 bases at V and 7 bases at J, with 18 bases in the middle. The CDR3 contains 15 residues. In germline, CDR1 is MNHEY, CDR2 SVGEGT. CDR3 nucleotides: TGTGCCAGCAGTACCCCGCCGGGGGCCGCCAACATTCAGTACTTC. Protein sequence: CASSTPPGAANIQYF.

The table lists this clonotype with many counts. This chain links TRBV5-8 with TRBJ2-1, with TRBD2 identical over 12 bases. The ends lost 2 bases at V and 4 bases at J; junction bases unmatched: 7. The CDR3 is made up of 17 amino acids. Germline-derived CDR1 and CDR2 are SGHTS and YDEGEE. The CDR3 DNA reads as TGTGCCAGCAGCTTTACCCCGACTAGCGGGGGTTACAATGAGCAGTTCTTC. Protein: CASSFTPTSGGYNEQFF.

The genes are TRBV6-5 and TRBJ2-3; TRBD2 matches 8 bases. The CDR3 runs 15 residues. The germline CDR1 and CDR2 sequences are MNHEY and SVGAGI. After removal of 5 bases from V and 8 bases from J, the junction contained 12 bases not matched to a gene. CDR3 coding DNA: TGTGCCAGCAGTCCTCATAGCGGGACGGGTGGTACGCAGTATTTT. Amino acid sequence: CASSPHSGTGGTQYF.

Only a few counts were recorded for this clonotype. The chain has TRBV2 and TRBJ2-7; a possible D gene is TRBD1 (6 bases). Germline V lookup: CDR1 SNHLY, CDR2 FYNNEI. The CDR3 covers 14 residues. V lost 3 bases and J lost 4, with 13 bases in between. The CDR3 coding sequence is TGTGCCAGCAGTGAGAACAGGGACGGATACGAGCAGTACTTC. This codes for CASSENRDGYEQYF.

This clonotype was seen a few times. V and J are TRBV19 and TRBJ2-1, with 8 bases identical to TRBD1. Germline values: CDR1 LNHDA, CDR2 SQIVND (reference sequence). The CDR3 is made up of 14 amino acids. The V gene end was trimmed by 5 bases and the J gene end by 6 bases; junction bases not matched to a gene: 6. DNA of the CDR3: TGTGCCAGTAGTCCAATTACAGGGGGCAATGAGCAGTTCTTC. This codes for CASSPITGGNEQFF.

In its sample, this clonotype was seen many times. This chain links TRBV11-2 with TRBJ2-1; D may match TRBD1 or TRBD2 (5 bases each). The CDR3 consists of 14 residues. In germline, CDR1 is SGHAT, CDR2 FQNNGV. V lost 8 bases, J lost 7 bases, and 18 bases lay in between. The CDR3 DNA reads TGTGCCAGCTCCCGGGACCGAGGCGTGAATGAGCAGTTCTTC. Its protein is CASSRDRGVNEQFF.

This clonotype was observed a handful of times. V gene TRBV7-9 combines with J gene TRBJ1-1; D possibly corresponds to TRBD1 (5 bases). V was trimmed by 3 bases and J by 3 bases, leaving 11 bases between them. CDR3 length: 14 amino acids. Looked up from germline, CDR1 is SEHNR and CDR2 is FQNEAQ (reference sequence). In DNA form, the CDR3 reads TGTGCCAGCAGCTTCAGGGCTGGGGACACTGAAGCTTTCTTT. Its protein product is CASSFRAGDTEAFF.

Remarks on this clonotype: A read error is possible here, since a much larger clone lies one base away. This CDR3 reads CATSVSGAGYGHTF. CDR3 sequence (DNA): TGTGCCACCTCAGTCTCCGGGGCCGGCTATGGCCACACCTTC. The rearrangement uses TRBV28 and TRBJ1-2; D may be TRBD1 (5 bases). The germline gives CDR1 MDHEN, CDR2 SYDVKM. This CDR3 is built from 14 residues.